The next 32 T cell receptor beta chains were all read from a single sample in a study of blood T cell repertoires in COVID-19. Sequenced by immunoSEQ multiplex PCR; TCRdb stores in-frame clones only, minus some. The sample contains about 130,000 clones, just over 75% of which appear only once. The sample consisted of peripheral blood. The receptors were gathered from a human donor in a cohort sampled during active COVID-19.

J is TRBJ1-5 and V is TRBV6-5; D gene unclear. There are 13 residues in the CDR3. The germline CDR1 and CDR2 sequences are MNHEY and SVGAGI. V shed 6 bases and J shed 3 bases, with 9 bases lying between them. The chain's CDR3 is CASSSQTNQPQHF. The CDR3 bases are TGTGCCAGCAGCTCACAGACCAATCAGCCCCAGCATTTT.

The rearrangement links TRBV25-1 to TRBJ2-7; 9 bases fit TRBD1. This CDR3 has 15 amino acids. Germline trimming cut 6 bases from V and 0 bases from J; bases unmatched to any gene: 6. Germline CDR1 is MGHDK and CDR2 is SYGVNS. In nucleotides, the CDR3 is TGTGCCAGCAGCGTACAGGGGGCTGGCTCCTACGAGCAGTACTTC. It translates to CASSVQGAGSYEQYF.

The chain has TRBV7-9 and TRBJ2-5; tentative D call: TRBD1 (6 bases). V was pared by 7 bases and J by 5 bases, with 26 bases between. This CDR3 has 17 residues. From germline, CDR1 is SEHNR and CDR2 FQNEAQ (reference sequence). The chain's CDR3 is CASIRPLGQREVETQYF. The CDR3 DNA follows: TGTGCCAGCATCCGTCCATTGGGACAACGAGAAGTGGAGACCCAGTACTTC.

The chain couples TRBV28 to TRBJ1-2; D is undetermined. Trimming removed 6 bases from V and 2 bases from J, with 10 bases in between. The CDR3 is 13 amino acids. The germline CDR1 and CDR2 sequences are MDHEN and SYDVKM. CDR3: CASSQAQNYGYTF. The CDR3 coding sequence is TGTGCCAGCAGCCAGGCACAGAACTATGGCTACACCTTC.

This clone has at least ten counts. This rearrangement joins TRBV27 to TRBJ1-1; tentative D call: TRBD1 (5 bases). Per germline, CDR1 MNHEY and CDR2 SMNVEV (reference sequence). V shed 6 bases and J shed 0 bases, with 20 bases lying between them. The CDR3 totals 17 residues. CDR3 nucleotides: TGTGCCAGCAGCCCCCAAGTCGGGGGGAAGATGAACACTGAAGCTTTCTTT. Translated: CASSPQVGGKMNTEAFF.

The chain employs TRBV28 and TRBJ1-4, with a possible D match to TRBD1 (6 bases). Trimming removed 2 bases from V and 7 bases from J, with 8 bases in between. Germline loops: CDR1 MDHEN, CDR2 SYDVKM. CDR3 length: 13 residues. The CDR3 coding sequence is TGTGCCAGCAGTTTAAACAGGGTTGAAAAACTGTTTTTT. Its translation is CASSLNRVEKLFF.

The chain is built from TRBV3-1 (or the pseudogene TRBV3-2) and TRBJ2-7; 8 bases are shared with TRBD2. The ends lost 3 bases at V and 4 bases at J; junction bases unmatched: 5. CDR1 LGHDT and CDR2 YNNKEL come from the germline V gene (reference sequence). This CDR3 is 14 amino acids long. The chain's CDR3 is CASSQLAGGYEQYF. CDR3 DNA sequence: TGTGCCAGCAGCCAGCTCGCGGGAGGTTACGAGCAGTACTTC.

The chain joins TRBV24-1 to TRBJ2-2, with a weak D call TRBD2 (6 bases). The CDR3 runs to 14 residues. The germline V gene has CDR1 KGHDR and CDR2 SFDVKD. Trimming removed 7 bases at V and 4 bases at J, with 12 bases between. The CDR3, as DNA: TGTGCCACCAGGGGGAGGTTTTCCACCGGGGAGCTGTTTTTT. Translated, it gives CATRGRFSTGELFF.

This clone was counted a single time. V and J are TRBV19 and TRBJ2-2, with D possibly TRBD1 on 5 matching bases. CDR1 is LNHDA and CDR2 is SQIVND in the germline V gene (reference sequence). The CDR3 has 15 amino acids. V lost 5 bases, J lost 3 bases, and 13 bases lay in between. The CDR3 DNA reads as TGTGCCAGTAGTCAGGGTCAAGGGGACACCGGGGAGCTGTTTTTT. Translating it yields CASSQGQGDTGELFF.

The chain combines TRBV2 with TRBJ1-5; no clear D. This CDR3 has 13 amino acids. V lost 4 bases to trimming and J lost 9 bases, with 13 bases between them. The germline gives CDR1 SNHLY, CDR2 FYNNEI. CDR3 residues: CASSVEGKGPQHF. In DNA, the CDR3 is TGTGCCAGCAGTGTCGAGGGAAAGGGGCCCCAGCATTTT.

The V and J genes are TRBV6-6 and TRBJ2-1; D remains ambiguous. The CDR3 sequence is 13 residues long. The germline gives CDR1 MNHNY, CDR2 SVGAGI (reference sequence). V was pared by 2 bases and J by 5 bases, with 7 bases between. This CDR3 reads CASSYEENNEQFF. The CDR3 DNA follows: TGTGCCAGCAGTTACGAGGAAAACAATGAGCAGTTCTTC.

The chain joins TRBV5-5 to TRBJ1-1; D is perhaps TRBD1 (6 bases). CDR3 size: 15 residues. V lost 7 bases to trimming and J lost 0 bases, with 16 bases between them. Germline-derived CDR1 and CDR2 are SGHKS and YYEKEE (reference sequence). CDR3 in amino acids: CASERRGNMNTEAFF. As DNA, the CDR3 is TGTGCCAGCGAGCGAAGGGGGAACATGAACACTGAAGCTTTCTTT. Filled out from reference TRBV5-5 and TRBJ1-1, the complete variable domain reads DAGVTQSPTHLIKTRGQQVTLRCSPISGHKSVSWYQQVLGQGPQFIFQYYEKEERGRGNFPDRFSARQFPNYSSELNVNALLLGDSALYLCASERRGNMNTEAFFGQGTRLTVV.

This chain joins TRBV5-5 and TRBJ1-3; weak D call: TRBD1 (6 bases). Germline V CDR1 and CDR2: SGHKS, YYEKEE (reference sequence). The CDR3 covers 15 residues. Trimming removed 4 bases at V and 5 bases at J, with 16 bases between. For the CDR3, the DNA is TGTGCCAGCAGCACACAACAGGGTGGGAGAAACACCATATATTTT. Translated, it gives CASSTQQGGRNTIYF.

DNA for the CDR3: TGTGCCAGCAGCTCAGGGCGAGAGCTCGAGCAGTACTTC. Translated: CASSSGRELEQYF. The chain employs TRBV7-9 and TRBJ2-7, with D possibly matching TRBD1 (5 bases). The CDR3 extends over 13 amino acids. V was shortened by 4 bases and J by 6 bases, with 13 bases between the two germline ends. CDR1 is SEHNR, CDR2 FQNEAQ, per germline (reference sequence).

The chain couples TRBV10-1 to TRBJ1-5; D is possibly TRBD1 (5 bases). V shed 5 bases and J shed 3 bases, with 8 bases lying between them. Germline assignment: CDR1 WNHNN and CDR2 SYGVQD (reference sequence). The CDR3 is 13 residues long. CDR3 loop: CASSPGLNQPQHF. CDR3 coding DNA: TGCGCCAGCAGTCCGGGACTCAATCAGCCCCAGCATTTT.

The CDR3 coding sequence is TGTGCCAGCAGCGTAGGGTCAGCGGGGGGTGCAGATACGCAGTATTTT. Amino acids: CASSVGSAGGADTQYF. This sequence joins TRBV9 and TRBJ2-3, with TRBD2 matching over 9 bases. Germline lookup yields CDR1 SGDLS and CDR2 YYNGEE. V trimming: 0 bases; J trimming: 4 bases; junction bases outside the gene matches: 6. This CDR3 is built from 16 residues. Using reference TRBV9 and TRBJ2-3 for the parts outside the CDR3, the full variable domain is DSGVTQTPKHLITATGQRVTLRCSPRSGDLSVYWYQQSLDQGLQFLIQYYNGEERAKGNILERFSAQQFPDLHSELNLSSLELGDSALYFCASSVGSAGGADTQYFGPGTRLTVL.

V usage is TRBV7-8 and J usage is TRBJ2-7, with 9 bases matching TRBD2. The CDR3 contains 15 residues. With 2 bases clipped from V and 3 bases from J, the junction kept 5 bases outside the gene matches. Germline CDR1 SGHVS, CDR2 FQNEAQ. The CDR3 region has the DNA TGTGCCAGCAGCTTATGGGAGCGGGGGGACTACGAGCAGTACTTC. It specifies CASSLWERGDYEQYF.

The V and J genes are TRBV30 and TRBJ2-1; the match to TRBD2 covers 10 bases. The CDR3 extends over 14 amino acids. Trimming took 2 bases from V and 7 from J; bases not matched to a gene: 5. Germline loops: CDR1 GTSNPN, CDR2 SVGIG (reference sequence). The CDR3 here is CAWSSGGAKNEQFF. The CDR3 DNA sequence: TGTGCCTGGAGTAGCGGGGGGGCTAAAAATGAGCAGTTCTTC.

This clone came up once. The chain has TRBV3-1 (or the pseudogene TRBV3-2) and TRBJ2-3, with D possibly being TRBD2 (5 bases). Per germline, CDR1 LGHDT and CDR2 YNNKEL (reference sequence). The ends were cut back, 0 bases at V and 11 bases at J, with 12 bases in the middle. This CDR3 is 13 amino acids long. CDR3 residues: CASSQEGRAGQYF. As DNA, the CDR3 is TGTGCCAGCAGCCAAGAGGGCCGGGCGGGGCAGTATTTT.

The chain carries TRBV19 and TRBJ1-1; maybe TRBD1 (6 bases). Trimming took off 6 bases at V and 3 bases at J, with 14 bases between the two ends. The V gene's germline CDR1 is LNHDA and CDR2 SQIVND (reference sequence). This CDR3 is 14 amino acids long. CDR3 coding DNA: TGTGCCAGTAGCCCGCTGGGGGCGGACACTGAAGCTTTCTTT. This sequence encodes CASSPLGADTEAFF.

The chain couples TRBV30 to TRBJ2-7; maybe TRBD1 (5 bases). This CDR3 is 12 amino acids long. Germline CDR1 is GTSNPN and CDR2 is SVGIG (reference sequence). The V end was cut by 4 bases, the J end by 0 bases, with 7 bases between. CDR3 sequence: CAWTDSSYEQYF. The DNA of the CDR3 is TGTGCCTGGACCGACAGCTCCTACGAGCAGTACTTC. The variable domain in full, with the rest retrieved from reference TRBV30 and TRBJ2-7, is SQTIHQWPATLVQPVGSPLSLECTVEGTSNPNLYWYRQAAGRGLQLLFYSVGIGQISSEVPQNLSASRPQDRQFILSSKKLLLSDSGFYLCAWTDSSYEQYFGPGTRLTVT.

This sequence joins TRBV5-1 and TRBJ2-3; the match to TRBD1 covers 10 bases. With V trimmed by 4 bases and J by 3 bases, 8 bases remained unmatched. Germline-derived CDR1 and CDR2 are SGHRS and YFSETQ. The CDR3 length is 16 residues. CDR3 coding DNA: TGCGCCAGCAGCCCGGGACAGGGGCGAGGGACAGATACGCAGTATTTT. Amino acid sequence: CASSPGQGRGTDTQYF.

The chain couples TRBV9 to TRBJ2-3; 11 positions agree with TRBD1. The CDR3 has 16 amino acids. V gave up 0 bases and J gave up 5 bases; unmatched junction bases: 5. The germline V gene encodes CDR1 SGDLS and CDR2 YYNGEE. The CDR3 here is CASSVAGQGVEDTQYF. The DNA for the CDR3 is TGTGCCAGCAGCGTAGCGGGACAGGGGGTTGAAGATACGCAGTATTTT.

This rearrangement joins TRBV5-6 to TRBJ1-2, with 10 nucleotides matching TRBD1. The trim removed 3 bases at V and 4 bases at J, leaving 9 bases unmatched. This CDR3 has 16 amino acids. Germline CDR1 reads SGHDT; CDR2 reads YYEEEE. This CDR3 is CASSSPWDRGSYGYTF. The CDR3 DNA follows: TGTGCCAGCAGCTCCCCATGGGACAGGGGATCCTATGGCTACACCTTC.

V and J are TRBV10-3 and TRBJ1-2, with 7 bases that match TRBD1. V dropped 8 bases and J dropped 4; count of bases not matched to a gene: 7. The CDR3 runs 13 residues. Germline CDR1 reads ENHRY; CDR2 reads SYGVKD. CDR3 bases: TGTGCCATCGCGCAGGGGGTGGCCTATGGCTACACCTTC. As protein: CAIAQGVAYGYTF.

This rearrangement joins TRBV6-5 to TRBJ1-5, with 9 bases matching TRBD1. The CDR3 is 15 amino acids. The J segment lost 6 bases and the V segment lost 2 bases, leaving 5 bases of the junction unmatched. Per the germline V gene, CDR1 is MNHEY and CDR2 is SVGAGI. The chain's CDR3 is CASSYAQGASQPQHF. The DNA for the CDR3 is TGTGCCAGCAGTTACGCACAGGGGGCTAGTCAGCCCCAGCATTTT.

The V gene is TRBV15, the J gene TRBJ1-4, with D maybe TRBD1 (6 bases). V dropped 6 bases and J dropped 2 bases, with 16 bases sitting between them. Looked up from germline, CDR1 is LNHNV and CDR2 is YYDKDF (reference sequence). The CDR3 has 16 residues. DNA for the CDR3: TGTGCCACCAGGATATTCAGGGGCAGGACTAATGAAAAACTGTTTTTT. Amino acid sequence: CATRIFRGRTNEKLFF. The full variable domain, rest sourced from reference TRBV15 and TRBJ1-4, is DAMVIQNPRYQVTQFGKPVTLSCSQTLNHNVMYWYQQKSSQAPKLLFHYYDKDFNNEADTPDNFQSRRPNTSFCFLDIRSPGLGDTAMYLCATRIFRGRTNEKLFFGSGTQLSVL.

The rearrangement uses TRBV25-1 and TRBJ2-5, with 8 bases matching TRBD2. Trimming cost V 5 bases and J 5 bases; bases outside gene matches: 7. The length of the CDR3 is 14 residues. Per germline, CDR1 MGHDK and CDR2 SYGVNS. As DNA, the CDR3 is TGTGCCAGCAGTCGCGATAGCGGGGTGGAGACCCAGTACTTC. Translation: CASSRDSGVETQYF.

Written as DNA, the CDR3 is TGTGCCAGTAGTAACCGGCCGAGAGGAGCATACAATGAGCAGTTCTTC. This encodes CASSNRPRGAYNEQFF. The chain recombines TRBV19 with TRBJ2-1, with D unclear. The CDR3 runs to 16 residues. Germline CDR1 is LNHDA and CDR2 is SQIVND (reference sequence). V lost 4 bases and J 4 bases, leaving 17 bases between the germline ends.

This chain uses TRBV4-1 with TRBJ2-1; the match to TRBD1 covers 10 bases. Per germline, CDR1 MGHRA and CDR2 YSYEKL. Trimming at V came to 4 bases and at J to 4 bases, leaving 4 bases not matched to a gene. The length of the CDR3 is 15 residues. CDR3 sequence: CASSPRQGAYNEQFF. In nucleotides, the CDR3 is TGCGCCAGCAGCCCCCGACAGGGGGCTTACAATGAGCAGTTCTTC.

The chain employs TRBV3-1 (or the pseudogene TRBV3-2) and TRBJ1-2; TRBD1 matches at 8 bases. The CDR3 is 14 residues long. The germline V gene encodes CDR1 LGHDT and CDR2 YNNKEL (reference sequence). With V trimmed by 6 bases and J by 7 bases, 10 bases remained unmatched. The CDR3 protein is CASSPLPGGFGYTF. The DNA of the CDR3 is TGTGCCAGCAGTCCCCTGCCAGGGGGCTTTGGCTACACCTTC.

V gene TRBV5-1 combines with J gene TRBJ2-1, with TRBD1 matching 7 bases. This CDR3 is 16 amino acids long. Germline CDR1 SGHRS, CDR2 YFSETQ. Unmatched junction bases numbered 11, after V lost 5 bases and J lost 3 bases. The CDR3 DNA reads TGCGCCAGCAGTTTCGAGGGGGCACTAAACTACAATGAGCAGTTCTTC. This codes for CASSFEGALNYNEQFF.